Below are 14 T cell receptor beta chains sequenced from a single sample in a study of T cell responses to AZD1222 COVID-19 vaccine. Produced via immunoSEQ multiplex PCR; TCRdb's table is partial and in-frame only. The sample has 170,000 or so clones; 90% are singletons. Sequenced material: peripheral blood, taken on day 0 of AZD1222 vaccination. The receptors stem from an adult in good health.

The rearrangement uses TRBV5-4 and TRBJ2-2; D gene ambiguous. V gave up 1 base and J gave up 0 bases, with 4 bases separating them. The CDR3 loop spans 14 amino acids. Germline CDR1 and CDR2: SGHNT and YYREEE (reference sequence). Written as DNA, the CDR3 is TGTGCCAGCAGCTTGCCGCCGAACACCGGGGAGCTGTTTTTT. Translating it yields CASSLPPNTGELFF.

This sequence joins TRBV19 and TRBJ1-2; weak D call: TRBD1 (6 bases). Looked up from germline, CDR1 is LNHDA and CDR2 is SQIVND (reference sequence). This CDR3 has 13 residues. Trimming cost V 3 bases and J 7 bases, with 12 bases left between them. In nucleotides, the CDR3 is TGTGCCAGTAGTATCCAGACAGGCGGTGGCTACACCTTC. The encoded protein is CASSIQTGGGYTF.

This chain connects TRBV5-5 to TRBJ1-4, with D hard to call. The CDR3 is made up of 14 amino acids. The germline V gene has CDR1 SGHKS and CDR2 YYEKEE (reference sequence). The germline V and J ends were trimmed by 6 bases and 8 bases, with 17 bases remaining between them. The CDR3 DNA sequence: TGTGCCAGCACCCTCGGGCGGTCTGGGGAAAAACTGTTTTTT. It encodes CASTLGRSGEKLFF.

The gene calls are TRBV3-1 (or the pseudogene TRBV3-2) and TRBJ2-5; TRBD2 is a possible D gene (5 bases). This CDR3 contains 15 residues. The germline V gene encodes CDR1 LGHDT and CDR2 YNNKEL (reference sequence). V gave up 0 bases and J gave up 3 bases, with 11 bases separating them. The CDR3 reads CASSQDMRAEETQYF. CDR3 DNA: TGTGCCAGCAGCCAAGATATGAGGGCGGAAGAGACCCAGTACTTC.

The genes are TRBV5-1 and TRBJ1-4, with D maybe TRBD1 (5 bases). Trimming removed 4 bases from V and 8 bases from J, with 15 bases in between. Germline CDR1 reads SGHRS; CDR2 reads YFSETQ. This CDR3 comprises 14 residues. CDR3 loop: CASSQGTEGEKLFF. The DNA of the CDR3 is TGCGCCAGCAGCCAAGGGACGGAAGGAGAAAAACTGTTTTTT.

The J gene is TRBJ1-1, the V gene TRBV25-1; TRBD1 is a possible D gene (5 bases). Trimming left V 3 bases short and J 7 bases short, with 24 bases between. The CDR3 sequence is 17 residues long. Germline CDR1 and CDR2: MGHDK and SYGVNS. CDR3 loop: CASSDTRWGRTRREAFF. The CDR3 bases are TGTGCCAGCAGTGATACCCGGTGGGGGAGAACCCGGCGTGAAGCTTTCTTT.

V gene TRBV28 combines with J gene TRBJ2-1, with no clear D. Germline CDR1 and CDR2: MDHEN and SYDVKM. V shed 7 bases and J shed 3 bases, with 7 bases lying between them. The CDR3 has 12 amino acids. The CDR3 is CASTIHYNEQFF. In DNA, the CDR3 is TGTGCCAGCACCATACACTACAATGAGCAGTTCTTC.

This clone occurred once. The chain uses TRBV7-3 and TRBJ2-5; unclear D gene. V was shortened by 2 bases and J by 5 bases, with 15 bases between the two germline ends. Germline V gives CDR1 SGHTA, CDR2 FQGTGA. The length of the CDR3 is 15 residues. The CDR3 here is CASSLHGESRETQYF. The DNA for the CDR3 is TGTGCCAGCAGCTTACACGGAGAGTCAAGGGAGACCCAGTACTTC.

The chain is built from TRBV5-1 and TRBJ1-1; no clear D. CDR3 length equals 16 residues. Trimming left V 4 bases short and J 0 bases short, with 16 bases between. CDR1 SGHRS and CDR2 YFSETQ come from the germline V gene. The CDR3 loop is CASSPVGETLNTEAFF. The DNA for the CDR3 is TGCGCCAGCAGCCCAGTGGGTGAGACCTTGAACACTGAAGCTTTCTTT.

This sequence joins TRBV4-1 and TRBJ1-5; D unclear. CDR1 and CDR2 from the germline V gene are MGHRA and YSYEKL. This CDR3 contains 14 residues. V lost 3 bases, J lost 4 bases, and 10 bases lay in between. CDR3 coding DNA: TGCGCCAGCAGCCATTATCCCGGGAATCAGCCCCAGCATTTT. Its protein product is CASSHYPGNQPQHF.

This chain joins TRBV6-5 and TRBJ1-1; D possibly corresponds to TRBD1 (5 bases). The germline gives CDR1 MNHEY, CDR2 SVGAGI. Trimming shortened V by 2 bases and J by 4 bases, and 17 bases separated the two germline ends. The length of the CDR3 is 16 residues. CDR3 nucleotide sequence: TGTGCCAGCAGTTACCGAGGGCAGGGCCCTTTCACTGAAGCTTTCTTT. Protein product: CASSYRGQGPFTEAFF.

The CDR3: CASRLNAVNTEAFF. The CDR3 nucleotides are TGTGCCAGCAGACTAAATGCGGTAAACACTGAAGCTTTCTTT. The rearrangement links TRBV14 to TRBJ1-1; no clear D. The CDR3 extends over 14 amino acids. Germline values: CDR1 SGHDN, CDR2 FVKESK. The V end lost 6 bases, the J end lost 2 bases, and 13 bases lay between the germline ends.

This chain joins TRBV4-3 and TRBJ1-3; D is undetermined. V was shortened by 1 base and J by 0 bases, with 19 bases between the two germline ends. The CDR3 loop spans 19 amino acids. The germline V gene has CDR1 LGHNA and CDR2 YSLEER. The CDR3 is CASSQGEERINFSGNTIYF. The CDR3 DNA follows: TGCGCCAGCAGCCAAGGGGAAGAGCGTATAAACTTCTCTGGAAACACCATATATTTT.

This chain connects TRBV5-6 to TRBJ2-3; D might be TRBD1 or TRBD2, each matching 5 bases. The CDR3 has 14 residues. Germline V gives CDR1 SGHDT, CDR2 YYEEEE. The V end was cut by 4 bases, the J end by 3 bases, with 12 bases between. CDR3 coding DNA: TGTGCCAGCAGCGCGCAGGGACCTACAGATACGCAGTATTTT. Its protein is CASSAQGPTDTQYF.